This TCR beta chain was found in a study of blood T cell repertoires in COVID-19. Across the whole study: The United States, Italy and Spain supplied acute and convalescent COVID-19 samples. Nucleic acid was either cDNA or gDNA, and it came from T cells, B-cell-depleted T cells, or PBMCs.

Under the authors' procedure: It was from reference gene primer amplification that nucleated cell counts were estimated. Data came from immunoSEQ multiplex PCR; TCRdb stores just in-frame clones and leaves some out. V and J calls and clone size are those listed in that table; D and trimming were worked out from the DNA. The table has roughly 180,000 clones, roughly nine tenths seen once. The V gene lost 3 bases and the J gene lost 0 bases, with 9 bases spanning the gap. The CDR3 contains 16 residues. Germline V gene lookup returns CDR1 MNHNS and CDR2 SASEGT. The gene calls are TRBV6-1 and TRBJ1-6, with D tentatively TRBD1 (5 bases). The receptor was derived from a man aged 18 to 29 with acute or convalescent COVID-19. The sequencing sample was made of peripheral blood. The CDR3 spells CASSEGRVSYNSPLHF. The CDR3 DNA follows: TGTGCCAGCAGTGAGGGCAGGGTCTCCTATAATTCACCCCTCCACTTT.